A single sample gave rise to the 7 T cell receptor beta chains below, sequenced in a study of T-cell memory formation after mild COVID-19. TCRdb independently ran MiXCR on the 5' RACE reads; one entry per CDR3 protein. The sample shows approximately 390,000 distinct CDR3 sequences, 15% to 20% of them seen only once. The material sequenced was PBMCs or a T cell subset sorted from them (not recorded which). The origin of the receptors is a man younger than 35 who had mild COVID-19 (a few samples of this study predate the infection). Cell type and time point are not known.

This clonotype has just a few counts. The chain is built from TRBV5-1 and TRBJ2-4; TRBD2 might be the D (7 bases). The CDR3 loop spans 14 amino acids. Germline CDR1 reads SGHRS; CDR2 reads YFSETQ. Trimming shortened V by 7 bases and J by 7 bases, and 18 bases separated the two germline ends. The CDR3 DNA reads TGCGCCAGCGGAGGGGGGGGAGCCGGGAACATTCAGTACTTC. Translated, it gives CASGGGGAGNIQYF. The complete variable domain, with remaining parts taken from reference TRBV5-1 and TRBJ2-4, reads KAGVTQTPRYLIKTRGQQVTLSCSPISGHRSVSWYQQTPGQGLQFLFEYFSETQRNKGNFPGRFSGRQFSNSRSEMNVSTLELGDSALYLCASGGGGAGNIQYFGAGTRLSVL.

The gene calls are TRBV12-3 or TRBV12-4 and TRBJ1-5; no firm D call. V was clipped by 6 bases and J by 1 base, with 10 bases between them. The CDR3 has 14 residues. The CDR3 spells CASSKTGSNQPQHF. The CDR3 bases are TGTGCCAGCAGCAAGACGGGGAGCAATCAGCCCCAGCATTTT.

This clonotype was seen ten or more times. V is TRBV7-2 and J is TRBJ2-1, with 15 bases matching TRBD2. The CDR3 covers 19 residues. Germline CDR1 reads SGHTA; CDR2 reads FQGNSA. With V trimmed by 5 bases and J by 0 bases, 8 bases remained unmatched. CDR3 bases: TGTGCCAGCAGCGGAGGACTAGCGGGGGGGCGGTACTCCTACAATGAGCAGTTCTTC. This sequence encodes CASSGGLAGGRYSYNEQFF.

This clonotype was found a few times. The chain recombines TRBV7-8 with TRBJ2-3; D ambiguous. This CDR3 contains 13 residues. V lost 1 base and J 2 bases, leaving 4 bases between the germline ends. Germline V lookup: CDR1 SGHVS, CDR2 FQNEAQ. The CDR3 spells CASSLVFTDTQYF. For the CDR3, the DNA is TGTGCCAGCAGCTTAGTTTTCACAGATACGCAGTATTTT. Looking up the rest from reference TRBV7-8 and TRBJ2-3 gives the full variable domain: GAGVSQSPRYKVAKRGQDVALRCDPISGHVSLFWYQQALGQGPEFLTYFQNEAQLDKSGLPSDRFFAERPEGSVSTLKIQRTQQEDSAVYLCASSLVFTDTQYFGPGTRLTVL.

As DNA, the CDR3 is TGTGCCAGCTCACCAGCGGCGGAGATGAACACTGAAGCTTTCTTT. Protein product: CASSPAAEMNTEAFF. The chain is built from TRBV18 and TRBJ1-1, with D unresolved. The CDR3 runs 15 residues. Germline CDR1 KGHSH, CDR2 LQKENI. The ends were cut back, 2 bases at V and 0 bases at J, with 10 bases in the middle.

This clonotype has only a few counts. This sequence joins TRBV7-3 and TRBJ2-3, with D possibly TRBD1 on 5 matching bases. Germline CDR1 reads SGHTA; CDR2 reads FQGTGA. CDR3 size: 13 residues. V was cut by 2 bases and J by 5 bases, with 8 bases left in between. The chain's CDR3 is CASSLQGRDTQYF. The CDR3 bases are TGTGCCAGCAGCTTACAGGGAAGAGATACGCAGTATTTT.

A few counts support this clonotype. The junction departs from the called germline gene at one end, perhaps through a read error. The chain links TRBV11-2 to TRBJ2-3; maybe TRBD2 (6 bases). From germline, CDR1 is SGHAT and CDR2 FQNNGV. The CDR3 has 13 amino acids. For the CDR3, the DNA is TGTGCCAGCAGCTTTGCCGGGAGCAACGGGCTGAATTTT. It encodes CASSFAGSNGLNF. The full variable domain, rest sourced from reference TRBV11-2 and TRBJ2-3, is EAGVAQSPRYKIIEKRQSVAFWCNPISGHATLYWYQQILGQGPKLLIQFQNNGVVDDSQLPKDRFSAERLKGVDSTLKIQPAKLEDSAVYLCASSFAGSNGLNFGPGTRLTVL.